Listed below are T cell receptor beta chains from one sample, sequenced in a study of cytomegalovirus exposure and HLA in healthy donors. Clones were read by immunoSEQ multiplex PCR, and TCRdb kept only the in-frame ones, dropping some. This sample has about 59,000 clones, with about 80% found just once. Input material: PBMCs. The source of these receptors is a middle-aged woman in good health and CMV-seronegative. Both conserved end residues are part of each CDR3. D genes are given only for firm matches. Clone size is stated in some rows and not others, as once, few, many or a class when expanded.

D gene | J gene | clone size | V gene | CDR3 DNA | CDR3 protein
TRBD2 | TRBJ2-1 | - | TRBV7-2 | TGTGCCAGCAGCTCCTTCAGCGGGACCCCCTACAATGAGCAGTTCTTC | CASSSFSGTPYNEQFF
TRBD2 | TRBJ2-3 | - | TRBV28 | TGTGCCAGCAGTTTACTAGCGGGAGTAGATACGCAGTATTTT | CASSLLAGVDTQYF
- | TRBJ2-3 | - | TRBV7-8 | TGTGCCAGCAGCTTAGCGTCGGCAGATACGCAGTATTTT | CASSLASADTQYF
- | TRBJ1-5 | - | TRBV2 | TGTGCCAGCAATATGGACAGACGCAACCAGCCCCAGCATTTT | CASNMDRRNQPQHF
TRBD2 | TRBJ2-5 | - | TRBV7-2 | TGTGCCAGCAGCCATAGTAAGCGGGAGGGGACCGAGACCCAGTACTTC | CASSHSKREGTETQYF
TRBD2 | TRBJ2-5 | - | TRBV27 | TGTGCCAGCAGTTTAGGCAGCGGGGGTCAGGAGACCCAGTACTTC | CASSLGSGGQETQYF
- | TRBJ2-5 | - | TRBV6-1 | TGTGCCAGCAGTGGGGGCCGGAGCCAAGAGACCCAGTACTTC | CASSGGRSQETQYF
TRBD1 | TRBJ1-2 | - | TRBV7-8 | TGTGCCAGCAGCCAGGACAGGGGCTATGGCTACACCTTC | CASSQDRGYGYTF
TRBD1 | TRBJ1-2 | - | TRBV5-6 | TGTGCCAGCAGCTTGAGGGGACAGGGGGCTGGCTATGGCTACACCTTC | CASSLRGQGAGYGYTF
- | TRBJ2-4 | - | TRBV7-9 | TGTGCCAGCCGTTCAGTGGCGGTAGCCAAAAACATTCAGTACTTC | CASRSVAVAKNIQYF
- | TRBJ1-2 | - | TRBV29-1 | TGCAGCGTTTACATCCCTCACCGGAGCTCTAACTATGGCTACACCTTC | CSVYIPHRSSNYGYTF
TRBD2 | TRBJ2-3 | few | TRBV27 | TGTGCCAGCAGTTCCCCCGGAGCGGGGCGGCCAGATACGCAGTATTTT | CASSSPGAGRPDTQYF
TRBD1 | TRBJ2-1 | - | TRBV18 | TGTGCCAGCTCACACCGGGACAGGGCCTACAATGAGCAGTTCTTC | CASSHRDRAYNEQFF
TRBD1 | TRBJ1-1 | - | TRBV27 | TGTGCCAGCAGTCCAAAGACAGGGTTTAGCACTGAAGCTTTCTTT | CASSPKTGFSTEAFF
TRBD1 | TRBJ1-5 | - | TRBV28 | TGTGCCAGCAAGAGGGGACAGGGTGATCAGCCCCAGCATTTT | CASKRGQGDQPQHF
TRBD1 | TRBJ1-2 | - | TRBV6-4 | TGTGCCAGCAGAGGACAGGGCTACGGGGGCTACACCTTC | CASRGQGYGGYTF
TRBD1 | TRBJ1-2 | - | TRBV6-1 | TGTGCCAGCAGTGAACCAGGGGGAACCTATGGCTACACCTTC | CASSEPGGTYGYTF
- | TRBJ1-3 | - | TRBV11-2 | TGTGCCAGCAGCTCCCGATATCAGGGAGGTCCTTCTGGAAACACCATATATTTT | CASSSRYQGGPSGNTIYF
- | TRBJ2-2 | - | TRBV27 | TGTGCCAGCAGGCTCCGTCTGGGACTGCGGAACACCGGGGAGCTGTTTTTT | CASRLRLGLRNTGELFF
TRBD2 | TRBJ2-2 | - | TRBV15 | TGTGCCACCAGTCGTCCTAGCGGTTGGAACACCGGGGAGCTGTTTTTT | CATSRPSGWNTGELFF
TRBD1 | TRBJ1-1 | - | TRBV6-5 | TGTGCCAGCAGCCAACAGGGGACGGCGACTGAAGCTTTCTTT | CASSQQGTATEAFF
- | TRBJ2-5 | - | TRBV7-9 | TGTGCCAGCAGCTCCCGCACGGACTCCCAGTCTGGGCAAGAGACCCAGTACTTC | CASSSRTDSQSGQETQYF
TRBD2 | TRBJ2-1 | few | TRBV30 | TGTGCCTGGTCTGCCGGACTAGCGGGAGCCCGTGAGCAGTTCTTC | CAWSAGLAGAREQFF
TRBD1 | TRBJ2-7 | - | TRBV27 | TGTGCCAGCAGTTTAGTTTTTACGGGACAGGGATACTACGAGCAGTACTTC | CASSLVFTGQGYYEQYF